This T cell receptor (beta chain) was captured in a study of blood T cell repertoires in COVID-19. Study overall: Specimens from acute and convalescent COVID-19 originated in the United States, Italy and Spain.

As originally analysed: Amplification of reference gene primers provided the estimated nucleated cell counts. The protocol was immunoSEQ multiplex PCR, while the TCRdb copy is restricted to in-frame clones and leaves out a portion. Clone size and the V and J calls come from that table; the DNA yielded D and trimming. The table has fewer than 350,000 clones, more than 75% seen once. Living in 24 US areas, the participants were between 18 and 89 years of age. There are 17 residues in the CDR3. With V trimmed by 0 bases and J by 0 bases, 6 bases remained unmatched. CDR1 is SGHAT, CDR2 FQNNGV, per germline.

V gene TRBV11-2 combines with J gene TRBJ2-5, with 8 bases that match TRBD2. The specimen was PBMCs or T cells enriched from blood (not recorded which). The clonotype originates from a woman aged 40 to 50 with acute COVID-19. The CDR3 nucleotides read TGTGCCAGCAGCTTAGATCTGCTAGCGGGCAACCAAGAGACCCAGTACTTC. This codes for CASSLDLLAGNQETQYF.